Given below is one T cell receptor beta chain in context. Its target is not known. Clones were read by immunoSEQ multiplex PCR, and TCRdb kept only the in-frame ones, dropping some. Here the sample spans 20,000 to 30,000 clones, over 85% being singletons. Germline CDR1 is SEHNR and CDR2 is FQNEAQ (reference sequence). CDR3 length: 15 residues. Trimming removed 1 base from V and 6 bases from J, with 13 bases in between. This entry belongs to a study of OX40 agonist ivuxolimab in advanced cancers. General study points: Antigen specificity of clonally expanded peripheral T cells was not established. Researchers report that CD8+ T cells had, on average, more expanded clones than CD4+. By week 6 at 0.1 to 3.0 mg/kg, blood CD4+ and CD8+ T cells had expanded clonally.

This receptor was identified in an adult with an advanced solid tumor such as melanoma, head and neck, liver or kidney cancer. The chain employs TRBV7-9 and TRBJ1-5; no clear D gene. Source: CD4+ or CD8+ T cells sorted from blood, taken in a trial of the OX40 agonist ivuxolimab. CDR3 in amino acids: CASSLVGFVGQPQHF. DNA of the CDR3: TGTGCCAGCAGCTTAGTTGGGTTCGTCGGTCAGCCCCAGCATTTT.